Sequencing of this T cell receptor (beta chain) was carried out in a study of T cell responses to AZD1222 COVID-19 vaccine. The study, taken as a whole, reports: Females made up more of the donors, who were largely white British, and clonal diversity may have come out too low. Two AZD1222 doses significantly raised spike-specific TCR breadth and depth over controls. Unmutated regions of variants are reportedly targeted by nearly half of spike-specific TCRs.

As regards this clone: Its antigen is currently unknown.

Sequencing used immunoSEQ multiplex PCR; TCRdb keeps in-frame clones, though not all of them. The sample comprises roughly 80,000 clones, about 93% of which are singletons, and 4.5% rests with the top ten. Per germline, CDR1 SGDLS and CDR2 YYNGEE. CDR3 length: 15 amino acids. V was pared by 5 bases and J by 4 bases, with 15 bases between. This material consisted of peripheral blood, taken on day 0 of MenACWY control vaccination. The chain carries TRBV9 and TRBJ2-2, with D possibly matching TRBD1 (6 bases). This TCR came from an adult in good health. The CDR3 coding sequence is TGTGCCAGCAGTCCAGGCCAGGGGCGCACCGGGGAGCTGTTTTTT. It specifies CASSPGQGRTGELFF.